One sample yielded the 5 T cell receptor beta chains listed below, sequenced in a study of cytomegalovirus exposure and HLA in healthy donors. This PCR relied on a set of 60 Vbeta primers and 13 Jbeta primers. Profiling relied on immunoSEQ multiplex PCR, and the TCRdb table lists in-frame clones only, not all of them. This table has a few hundred thousand clones, about 83% appearing once. The sequencing sample was made of PBMCs. These receptors came from a girl aged 10 to 17 in good health and CMV-seronegative.

This clone turned up a few times. DNA of the CDR3: TGTGCCAGCAGTTTCCGGGGTACCGGGGAGCTGTTTTTT. Its protein product is CASSFRGTGELFF. This chain connects TRBV28 to TRBJ2-2; the D gene is possibly TRBD2 (5 bases). V shed 3 bases and J shed 5 bases, with 7 bases lying between them. This CDR3 has 13 residues. Germline CDR1 reads MDHEN; CDR2 reads SYDVKM. The variable domain in full, with the rest retrieved from reference TRBV28 and TRBJ2-2, is DVKVTQSSRYLVKRTGEKVFLECVQDMDHENMFWYRQDPGLGLRLIYFSYDVKMKEKGDIPEGYSVSREKKERFSLILESASTNQTSMYLCASSFRGTGELFFGEGSRLTVL.

This chain joins TRBV19 and TRBJ1-1; 8 bases match TRBD1. There are 16 residues in the CDR3. Trimming at V came to 7 bases and at J to 7 bases, leaving 17 bases not matched to a gene. Germline-derived CDR1 and CDR2 are LNHDA and SQIVND (reference sequence). The CDR3 here is CASTEQGVLGPYEAFF. The CDR3 nucleotides read TGTGCCAGTACTGAACAGGGGGTGTTGGGGCCGTATGAAGCTTTCTTT.

The chain has TRBV5-1 and TRBJ1-2, with D unresolved. Trimming took 0 bases from V and 8 from J, leaving 11 bases between them. The CDR3 runs to 13 residues. The V gene's germline CDR1 is SGHRS and CDR2 YFSETQ. This CDR3 reads CASSLVAAEGYTF. The CDR3 nucleotides are TGCGCCAGCAGCTTGGTGGCGGCCGAAGGCTACACCTTC.

CDR3 nucleotides: TGTGCCAGCAGCCGTGGACAGGGCGAAGGGGTGCCCCAGCATTTT. Its protein product is CASSRGQGEGVPQHF. The rearrangement uses TRBV5-4 and TRBJ1-5, with TRBD1 identical over 8 bases. The J segment lost 9 bases and the V segment lost 4 bases, leaving 12 bases of the junction unmatched. Germline loops: CDR1 SGHNT, CDR2 YYREEE (reference sequence). CDR3 length: 15 amino acids. The entire variable domain, with the rest obtained from reference TRBV5-4 and TRBJ1-5, is as follows: ETGVTQSPTHLIKTRGQQVTLRCSSQSGHNTVSWYQQALGQGPQFIFQYYREEENGRGNFPPRFSGLQFPNYSSELNVNALELDDSALYLCASSRGQGEGVPQHFGDGTRLSIL.

A note on this clone: The germline gene is not matched at one end of the junction; a read error may be the cause. The CDR3 sequence is CASSPRYRGNQKLFF. The DNA of the CDR3 is TGTGCCAGCAGTCCGAGGTACAGGGGTAATCAAAAACTGTTTTTT. This chain joins TRBV28 and TRBJ1-4; TRBD1 agrees at 7 bases. The CDR3 loop spans 15 amino acids. Per germline, CDR1 MDHEN and CDR2 SYDVKM.